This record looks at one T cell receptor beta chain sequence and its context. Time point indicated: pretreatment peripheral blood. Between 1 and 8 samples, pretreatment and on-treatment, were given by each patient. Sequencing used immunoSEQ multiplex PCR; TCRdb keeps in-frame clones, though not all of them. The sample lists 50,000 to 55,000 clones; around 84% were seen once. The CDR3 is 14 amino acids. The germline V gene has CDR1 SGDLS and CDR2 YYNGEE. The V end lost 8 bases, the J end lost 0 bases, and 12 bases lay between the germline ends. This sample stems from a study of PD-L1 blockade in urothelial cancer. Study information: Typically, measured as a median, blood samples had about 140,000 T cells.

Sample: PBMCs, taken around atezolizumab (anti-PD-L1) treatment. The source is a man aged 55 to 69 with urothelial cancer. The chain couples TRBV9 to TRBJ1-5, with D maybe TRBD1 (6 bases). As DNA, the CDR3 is TGTGCCAGTGGACAGCCGTATAGCAATCAGCCCCAGCATTTT. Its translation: CASGQPYSNQPQHF.